These 10 T cell receptor beta chains were sequenced from one sample in a study of CD8+CD57+ T cells in acquired aplastic anemia. Researchers used genomic DNA as the template to profile TCR beta VDJ and CDR3. Via MiXCR, TCRdb re-called the reads, giving one row per CDR3 protein. The data contain 86,000 or so distinct CDR3 sequences, more than 40% of them singletons. Specimen: sorted CD4+, CD8+, or CD8+CD57+ T cells (not recorded which) from PBMCs. These receptors all stem from a human donor in good health, serving as a control.

This clonotype occurred a few times. The chain couples TRBV29-1 to TRBJ2-3; TRBD2 matches 11 bases. V lost 0 bases, J lost 5 bases, and 10 bases stayed unmatched. Germline V gives CDR1 SQVTM, CDR2 ANQGSEA. The CDR3 runs 17 residues. The CDR3 here is CSVEDTLAGGAGDTQYF. In nucleotides, the CDR3 is TGCAGCGTTGAAGACACGCTAGCGGGAGGAGCGGGAGATACGCAGTATTTT.

This clonotype has at least ten counts. The chain has TRBV20-1 and TRBJ2-5; D is unresolved. The CDR3 is 15 residues long. Trimming pared 4 bases from V and 0 bases from J, leaving 15 bases between. Germline V lookup: CDR1 DFQATT, CDR2 SNEGSKA (reference sequence). The CDR3: CSATPRTDYQETQYF. CDR3 sequence (DNA): TGCAGTGCTACTCCTCGAACAGACTACCAAGAGACCCAGTACTTC.

On this clonotype: A much larger clone lies a single base off, so this may be a read error. Here the CDR3 DNA reads TGCGCCAGCAGCCAGTCTGGTACAGGGCCGGGCACTGAAGCTCTCTTT. It encodes CASSQSGTGPGTEALF. The rearrangement links TRBV4-1 to TRBJ1-1; TRBD1 is a possible D gene (6 bases). The CDR3 runs to 16 residues. Per germline, CDR1 MGHRA and CDR2 YSYEKL.

The chain carries TRBV15 and TRBJ2-3, with 14 positions matching TRBD2. CDR3 length equals 17 residues. Per germline, CDR1 LNHNV and CDR2 YYDKDF (reference sequence). V lost 3 bases, J lost 6 bases, and 8 bases stayed unmatched. The CDR3 sequence is CATSRQGLAGAGDTQYF. The DNA for the CDR3 is TGTGCCACCAGCAGGCAGGGACTAGCGGGAGCGGGTGATACGCAGTATTTT.

This clonotype has a handful of counts. One base away lies a much larger clone, so this may be a sequencing read error. V and J are TRBV6-1 and TRBJ1-1; 8 nucleotides agree with TRBD1. Per the germline V gene, CDR1 is MNHNS and CDR2 is SASEGT. The CDR3 covers 13 residues. V shed 6 bases and J 4 bases; nucleotides not matched to a gene: 4. The CDR3 DNA sequence: TGTGCCAGCAGCCCGACAGGGGTCACTGAAGCTTTCTTT. Its protein product is CASSPTGVTEAFF.

This clonotype was detected ten times or more. The chain employs TRBV15 and TRBJ2-7; D is possibly TRBD1 or TRBD2 (6 bases each). V was cut by 1 base and J by 4 bases, with 14 bases left in between. The length of the CDR3 is 15 residues. Per germline, CDR1 LNHNV and CDR2 YYDKDF (reference sequence). This CDR3 is CATSRVSGEAYEQYF. In nucleotides, the CDR3 is TGTGCCACCAGCAGAGTGTCAGGGGAGGCGTACGAGCAGTACTTC.

This chain connects TRBV19 to TRBJ2-4; D is undetermined. CDR3 size: 14 residues. The germline V and J ends were trimmed by 3 bases and 0 bases, with 6 bases remaining between them. Germline CDR1 and CDR2: LNHDA and SQIVND (reference sequence). The DNA of the CDR3 is TGTGCCAGTAGTATTGGGTCAGCCAAAAACATTCAGTACTTC. Translating it yields CASSIGSAKNIQYF.

This clonotype was recorded many times. The chain joins TRBV20-1 to TRBJ2-1; 8 bases match TRBD2. Germline V CDR1 and CDR2: DFQATT, SNEGSKA (reference sequence). With V trimmed by 0 bases and J by 9 bases, 10 bases remained unmatched. This CDR3 spans 15 amino acids. This CDR3 is CSARDLAGGHGEQFF. CDR3 DNA: TGCAGTGCTAGAGATTTGGCGGGAGGCCATGGTGAGCAGTTCTTC.

The gene calls are TRBV20-1 and TRBJ2-3; the match to TRBD2 covers 12 bases. Germline loops: CDR1 DFQATT, CDR2 SNEGSKA (reference sequence). This CDR3 contains 15 residues. After removal of 6 bases from V and 4 bases from J, the junction contained 8 bases not matched to a gene. The CDR3 DNA follows: TGCAGTGCAACTCCGACTAGCGGGAGTGCAGATACGCAGTATTTT. Translating gives CSATPTSGSADTQYF.

V is TRBV10-3 and J is TRBJ2-3, with 11 bases lining up with TRBD1. The CDR3 is 14 amino acids. Trimming removed 6 bases from V and 8 bases from J; junction bases left unmatched: 7. Germline lookup yields CDR1 ENHRY and CDR2 SYGVKD. The CDR3 DNA reads TGTGCCATCAGGCCGGGACAGGGGGGTGGTACGCAGTATTTT. Translation gives CAIRPGQGGGTQYF.